This paragraph reports one T cell receptor (beta chain). Antigen unknown. The sample belongs to a study of cytomegalovirus exposure and HLA in healthy donors. Regarding the study as a whole: A likely sequencing artifact accounted for one observed cluster of highly shared sequence variants. Reports described diagnosis of cytomegalovirus status by the classifier as highly specific and sensitive. In a later analysis, a genetic analysis reported fewer productive-TCR N-insertions in an Asian-associated ancestry cluster than the cohort average. In vitro work confirmed that three CMV-associated chains recognize CMV antigens.

CDR1 is SGHVS, CDR2 FNYEAQ, per germline. The V end lost 2 bases, the J end lost 0 bases, and 14 bases lay between the germline ends. CDR3 length: 17 amino acids. PCR primers comprised 60 Vbeta and 13 Jbeta primers. Using immunoSEQ multiplex PCR, the repertoire was profiled, and TCRdb retains in-frame clones only, with some absent. In the table there are roughly 150,000 clones, roughly 83% of which are singletons. The material sequenced was PBMCs. This TCR derives from a woman aged 18-30 years in good health and CMV-seronegative. The gene calls are TRBV7-6 and TRBJ2-1, with D perhaps matching TRBD2 (6 bases). The CDR3 DNA reads as TGTGCCAGCAGCTTAAGAGGAGGGATGAGCTCCTACAATGAGCAGTTCTTC. Translating gives CASSLRGGMSSYNEQFF.